This TCR beta chain emerged from a study of control samples from healthy donors and cancer patients (TCRdb year 2020). V loses 2 bases of germline sequence and J loses 0 bases, and the interval between the two ends is 2 bases. The CDR3 measures 13 amino acids from cysteine to phenylalanine. Solely the CDR3 DNA is kept, with 39 bases framed from the first base. According to the germline V gene, CDR1 reads SGHVS and CDR2 reads FNYEAQ. The library was built by means of the immunoSEQ multiplex PCR assay. TCRdb took over this immuneACCESS table, retaining in-frame rearrangements with V and J assigned. Such tables are incomplete; in checked studies, under half of the missing clones stem from an unresolved V gene, and the remainder is unexplained. For this sample there are some 37,000 clones; about 94% appear just once. The ten biggest clones cover around 4% of the sample. On this clone: This clone's antigen is unknown. Base quality data are lacking; no much larger clone is found one base away.

The clonotype originates from a woman between 50 and 59 years old in good health. The sample comprised blood. The chain joins TRBV7-6 to TRBJ1-5, with the identity of the D gene unclear. In nucleotide form, the sequence is TGTGCCAGCAGCTTACATAGCAATCAGCCCCAGCATTTT. This yields the protein CASSLHSNQPQHF.